One sample yielded the 10 T cell receptor beta chains listed below, sequenced in a study of breast tumors, draining lymph nodes, adjacent tissues. TCRdb ran MiXCR on the multiplex PCR reads and lists one entry per CDR3 protein. This sample carries about 180,000 distinct CDR3 sequences, around a third of them seen once, and the ten largest clones take 3.5% to 4.5%. Axillary draining lymph nodes of breast cancer patients supplied the node samples. The specimen sequenced was axillary lymph node tissue. These receptors were collected from a female donor with breast cancer. Some clones in this sample may be carry-over from other donors' samples.

A word on this clonotype: Given a much more abundant clone one base away, this may be a read error. V and J are TRBV12-3 or TRBV12-4 and TRBJ1-4; TRBD1 might be the D (5 bases). This CDR3 has 15 residues. The DNA for the CDR3 is TGTGCCAGCAGAGATGATAGGGCGGGGACGGAAAAACTGCTTTTT. It yields the protein CASRDDRAGTEKLLF.

The sample holds many counts of this clonotype. The chain employs TRBV20-1 and TRBJ2-7, with D possibly being TRBD1 (5 bases). From germline, CDR1 is DFQATT and CDR2 SNEGSKA (reference sequence). This CDR3 spans 14 amino acids. Trimming shortened V by 0 bases and J by 0 bases, and 9 bases separated the two germline ends. The CDR3 DNA reads as TGCAGTGCTAGAGACAGGGTAGGCTCCTACGAGCAGTACTTC. Residues: CSARDRVGSYEQYF.

At least ten counts were recorded for this clonotype. This chain connects TRBV7-9 to TRBJ2-2, with 9 bases matching TRBD2. Trimming cost V 5 bases and J 2 bases; bases outside gene matches: 9. Germline CDR1 SEHNR, CDR2 FQNEAQ (reference sequence). CDR3 size: 17 residues. The CDR3 DNA follows: TGTGCCAGCAGCCTGGGGCTAGCGGGGAAAAACACCGGGGAGCTGTTTTTT. This codes for CASSLGLAGKNTGELFF. The variable domain in full, with the rest retrieved from reference TRBV7-9 and TRBJ2-2, is DTGVSQNPRHKITKRGQNVTFRCDPISEHNRLYWYRQTLGQGPEFLTYFQNEAQLEKSRLLSDRFSAERPKGSFSTLEIQRTEQGDSAMYLCASSLGLAGKNTGELFFGEGSRLTVL.

The genes are TRBV5-1 and TRBJ2-5; 14 nucleotides line up with TRBD2. Per germline, CDR1 SGHRS and CDR2 YFSETQ. J was trimmed by 10 bases and V by 4 bases; bases with no gene match: 27. CDR3 length equals 21 residues. The CDR3 region has the DNA TGCGCCAGCAGCCGATTGACTAGCGGGGGGGCAGACTGTCGGTTCTGGAAACACCAGTACTTC. Protein sequence: CASSRLTSGGADCRFWKHQYF.

This clonotype was seen at least ten times. The chain has TRBV6-6 and TRBJ2-7; D unresolved. The CDR3 length is 13 residues. V gave up 3 bases and J gave up 5 bases, with 11 bases separating them. Germline CDR1 is MNHNY and CDR2 is SVGAGI (reference sequence). CDR3 region: CASSYPPADEQYF. As DNA, the CDR3 is TGTGCCAGCAGTTATCCCCCGGCAGACGAGCAGTACTTC.

In this sample, this clonotype turned up many times. The J gene is TRBJ2-5, the V gene TRBV24-1; no clear D. The CDR3 runs 14 residues. Germline V gene data show CDR1 as KGHDR and CDR2 as SFDVKD. V was clipped by 2 bases and J by 7 bases, with 13 bases between them. The DNA for the CDR3 is TGTGCCACCAGTGATTCGCATGGGGTTGTGACCCAGTACTTC. It translates to CATSDSHGVVTQYF.

On this clonotype: One base away lies a much larger clone, so this may be a sequencing read error. The chain has TRBV11-1 and TRBJ2-2, with D possibly TRBD2 on 6 matching bases. This CDR3 has 13 amino acids. CDR1 and CDR2 (germline): SGHAT, FQDESV (reference sequence). The CDR3 here is CASSLAQGGKLFF. DNA of the CDR3: TGTGCCAGCAGCTTAGCGCAGGGCGGGAAGCTGTTTTTT.

With respect to this clonotype: An end of the junction differs from the germline gene, which may be a read error. The chain recombines TRBV7-2 with TRBJ1-1, with D possibly being TRBD1 (6 bases). Germline lookup yields CDR1 SGHTA and CDR2 FQGNSA. The CDR3 is 16 residues long. The CDR3 DNA follows: TGTGCCAGCAGCTTTGGGCAAGACAGGCCGAACACTGAACCTTTCTTT. This codes for CASSFGQDRPNTEPFF.

This clonotype was detected only once. The rearrangement joins TRBV6-1 to TRBJ1-5; D gene ambiguous. This CDR3 contains 13 residues. V lost 5 bases to trimming and J lost 7 bases, with 12 bases between them. Germline V gene sequence: CDR1 MNHNS, CDR2 SASEGT. The CDR3 loop reads CASSLDEPQPQHF. The CDR3 DNA sequence: TGTGCCAGCAGTCTGGACGAGCCCCAGCCCCAGCATTTT.

This clonotype has ten or more counts. The chain is built from TRBV5-1 and TRBJ2-7, with 8 bases aligning to TRBD2. Germline CDR1 SGHRS, CDR2 YFSETQ. The CDR3 is made up of 15 amino acids. V trimming: 0 bases; J trimming: 3 bases; junction bases outside the gene matches: 5. The CDR3 DNA is TGCGCCAGCAGCTTGGCCACTGGGACTAGCTACGAGCAGTACTTC. Encoded protein: CASSLATGTSYEQYF.